The 14 T cell receptor beta chains presented below share a single source sample, sequenced in a study of human T cells and chemical hapten exposure. Attachment of unique molecular identifiers to individual cDNA molecules was performed in the library. One entry per CDR3 protein results from TCRdb running MiXCR on the reads. This table holds around 120,000 distinct CDR3 sequences, around 9% found once. Unfractionated whole blood served as the source for total RNA extraction. Sequencing was performed on whole blood. The receptors stem from a human donor in good health. Some clones in this sample may be carry-over from other donors' samples.

The table lists this clonotype with a count of one. A clone one base away is much larger, so this may be a read error. The chain uses TRBV5-1 and TRBJ2-4; D perhaps matches TRBD1 (6 bases). The CDR3 extends over 15 amino acids. V lost 5 bases, J lost 3 bases, and 15 bases lay in between. From germline, CDR1 is SGHRS and CDR2 YFSETQ. The CDR3 here is CASSPEQGHKNIQYF. The CDR3 DNA follows: TGCGCCAGCAGTCCAGAACAGGGTCACAAAAACATTCAGTACTTC.

This chain uses TRBV7-8 with TRBJ2-5, with no clear D. The CDR3 contains 14 residues. Germline assignment: CDR1 SGHVS and CDR2 FQNEAQ. V was cut by 5 bases and J by 5 bases, with 15 bases left in between. The CDR3 region has the DNA TGTGCCAGCAGCCCTCAAACGGCAATGGAGACCCAGTACTTC. Translating it yields CASSPQTAMETQYF.

This clonotype has at least ten counts. The rearrangement uses TRBV5-1 and TRBJ1-1; D gene ambiguous. Germline V gives CDR1 SGHRS, CDR2 YFSETQ. Trimming pared 0 bases from V and 3 bases from J, leaving 6 bases between. This CDR3 has 13 residues. Written as DNA, the CDR3 is TGCGCCAGCAGCTTGGCAGGAGACACTGAAGCTTTCTTT. Its protein product is CASSLAGDTEAFF.

This clonotype was recorded at least ten times. The rearrangement links TRBV20-1 to TRBJ2-1, with D possibly matching TRBD2 (6 bases). The V gene lost 0 bases and the J gene lost 0 bases, with 9 bases spanning the gap. CDR3 length: 15 amino acids. The germline V gene has CDR1 DFQATT and CDR2 SNEGSKA (reference sequence). The CDR3 DNA sequence: TGCAGTGCTAGAGAGGCGGGATTCTCCTACAATGAGCAGTTCTTC. It yields the protein CSAREAGFSYNEQFF.

This clonotype was counted a few times. The chain carries TRBV6-1 and TRBJ2-3, with D maybe TRBD1 (6 bases). The germline V and J ends were trimmed by 0 bases and 14 bases, with 12 bases remaining between them. CDR1 and CDR2 from the germline V gene are MNHNS and SASEGT. The CDR3 consists of 12 residues. The CDR3 spells CASSEARQEPYF. The DNA of the CDR3 is TGTGCCAGCAGTGAAGCGCGACAGGAGCCGTATTTT.

J is TRBJ2-5 and V is TRBV5-1, with 7 bases identical to TRBD1. J was trimmed by 3 bases and V by 4 bases; bases with no gene match: 6. CDR3 length: 14 residues. Germline V lookup: CDR1 SGHRS, CDR2 YFSETQ. The CDR3 reads CASSPGTDKETQYF. The CDR3 DNA reads as TGCGCCAGCAGCCCCGGGACAGACAAAGAGACCCAGTACTTC.

Regarding this clonotype: This clone may be a read error of a much larger clone one base away. The chain has TRBV7-6 and TRBJ2-7, with a weak D call TRBD1 (6 bases). V lost 1 base, J lost 2 bases, and 12 bases lay in between. The CDR3 length is 15 residues. Germline V gives CDR1 SGHVS, CDR2 FNYEAQ. Here the CDR3 reads CASSLGGTRTYEQYF. CDR3 sequence (DNA): TGTGCCAGCAGCTTAGGTGGGACAAGGACCTACGAGCAGTACTTC.

This clonotype has just a few counts. The V gene is TRBV3-1, the J gene TRBJ2-5; 10 bases are a match to TRBD2. Germline V lookup: CDR1 LGHDT, CDR2 YNNKEL (reference sequence). Trimming cost V 1 base and J 4 bases; bases outside gene matches: 6. This CDR3 has 16 residues. CDR3 coding DNA: TGTGCCAGCAGCCAAGGTTCACTAGCGGGGTCAGAGACCCAGTACTTC. Translating gives CASSQGSLAGSETQYF.

This clonotype was recorded at least ten times. V is TRBV11-1 and J is TRBJ1-1; D gene unclear. CDR1 and CDR2 from the germline V gene are SGHAT and FQDESV (reference sequence). Trimming pared 0 bases from V and 0 bases from J, leaving 8 bases between. The CDR3 has 15 amino acids. CDR3 bases: TGTGCCAGCAGCTTAGCCGGAGGGCTGAACACTGAAGCTTTCTTT. Translation: CASSLAGGLNTEAFF.

This clonotype was counted between two and nine times. V usage is TRBV29-1 and J usage is TRBJ1-1, with TRBD1 as a possible D gene (5 bases). V lost 0 bases and J 6 bases, leaving 8 bases between the germline ends. Germline CDR1 reads SQVTM; CDR2 reads ANQGSEA. The length of the CDR3 is 12 residues. The CDR3 DNA reads TGCAGCGTTGAAGATGGGGGGTCTGAAGCTTTCTTT. Protein: CSVEDGGSEAFF.

This clonotype showed up many times. V gene TRBV29-1 combines with J gene TRBJ2-7; weak D call: TRBD1 (6 bases). V lost 6 bases, J lost 2 bases, and 14 bases lay in between. The CDR3 runs to 13 residues. Germline V gene data show CDR1 as SQVTM and CDR2 as ANQGSEA. The CDR3 DNA follows: TGCAGCGTCAGGACAGCGAATCCCTACGAGCAGTACTTC. Translating gives CSVRTANPYEQYF.

V and J are TRBV4-2 and TRBJ2-3; a weak D match, TRBD2 (6 bases). Looked up from germline, CDR1 is LGHNA and CDR2 is YNFKEQ. This CDR3 has 15 residues. Trimming left V 1 base short and J 1 base short, with 9 bases between. DNA for the CDR3: TGTGCCAGCAGCCAAGTATCGGGGGGCACAGATACGCAGTATTTT. This gives the protein CASSQVSGGTDTQYF.

This chain links TRBV20-1 with TRBJ2-7; TRBD2 aligns across 7 bases. J lost 1 base, V lost 5 bases, and 2 bases had no gene match. Germline CDR1 DFQATT, CDR2 SNEGSKA (reference sequence). The CDR3 is 12 amino acids. The CDR3, as DNA: TGCAGTGCTGGGGACTATTCCTACGAGCAGTACTTC. It encodes CSAGDYSYEQYF.

This clonotype was observed at least ten times. This rearrangement joins TRBV11-3 to TRBJ2-1, with D tentatively TRBD1 (7 bases). Trimming took 1 base from V and 5 from J, leaving 12 bases between them. Germline CDR1 SGHNT, CDR2 YENEEA. The CDR3 consists of 15 residues. CDR3 in DNA: TGTGCCAGCAGCTTAGGTGGAGGGGGCCACAATGAGCAGTTCTTC. Translated: CASSLGGGGHNEQFF.